These 11 T cell receptor beta chains share one sample of origin, sequenced in a study of T cells in localized non-small cell lung cancer. Here immunoSEQ multiplex PCR was the method, and the copy in TCRdb shows in-frame clones only, minus some. This table holds about 70,000 clones, less than 90% found once. Specimen: peripheral blood, collected before any cancer treatment. The receptors originated from a male donor at least 60 years old with stage III squamous cell lung carcinoma.

This chain links TRBV7-6 with TRBJ2-7; 9 bases fit TRBD1. The CDR3 extends over 14 amino acids. The V gene end was trimmed by 3 bases and the J gene end by 5 bases; junction bases not matched to a gene: 5. The germline CDR1 and CDR2 sequences are SGHVS and FNYEAQ. The CDR3 region has the DNA TGTGCCAGCAGCTTGGACAGGGGTATCGACGAGCAGTACTTC. Residues: CASSLDRGIDEQYF.

This chain uses TRBV10-3 with TRBJ1-1; D unclear. V lost 3 bases and J lost 6, with 14 bases in between. This CDR3 is built from 14 residues. Germline lookup yields CDR1 ENHRY and CDR2 SYGVKD. The CDR3 region is CAISDTHPGAEAFF. CDR3 DNA sequence: TGTGCCATCAGTGACACCCACCCGGGCGCTGAAGCTTTCTTT.

The chain employs TRBV10-3 and TRBJ2-5, with 7 bases that match TRBD1. Germline CDR1 ENHRY, CDR2 SYGVKD. The CDR3 covers 16 residues. J lost 4 bases, V lost 9 bases, and 17 bases had no gene match. The chain's CDR3 is CAMSNTGARGIETQYF. The CDR3 DNA sequence: TGTGCCATGAGCAATACAGGGGCCCGAGGGATAGAGACCCAGTACTTC.

J is TRBJ2-2 and V is TRBV5-5; 8 positions match TRBD1. The V gene end was trimmed by 6 bases and the J gene end by 7 bases; junction bases not matched to a gene: 8. The CDR3 is made up of 14 amino acids. Germline V gene data show CDR1 as SGHKS and CDR2 as YYEKEE (reference sequence). As DNA, the CDR3 is TGTGCCAGCACCGTGGACAGGGTCGGCGGGGAGCTGTTTTTT. It encodes CASTVDRVGGELFF.

This rearrangement joins TRBV19 to TRBJ2-5, with D tentatively TRBD1 (5 bases). The CDR3 is 13 amino acids. Germline CDR1 and CDR2: LNHDA and SQIVND (reference sequence). V lost 5 bases and J lost 4, with 11 bases in between. The CDR3 protein is CASSGAWGETQYF. Written as DNA, the CDR3 is TGTGCCAGTAGTGGGGCTTGGGGAGAGACCCAGTACTTC.

The chain has TRBV5-1 and TRBJ1-6, with D possibly being TRBD1 (6 bases). The CDR3 contains 14 residues. Germline lookup yields CDR1 SGHRS and CDR2 YFSETQ. V shed 5 bases and J shed 8 bases, with 14 bases lying between them. The CDR3 region is CASSSGAGDSPLHF. CDR3 DNA: TGCGCCAGCAGTTCAGGGGCCGGGGATTCACCCCTCCACTTT.

The chain joins TRBV7-2 to TRBJ2-7; 9 bases line up with TRBD1. Germline CDR1 SGHTA, CDR2 FQGNSA. V was pared by 5 bases and J by 7 bases, with 9 bases of the junction left unmatched. The CDR3 runs to 14 residues. CDR3 residues: CASSLGGTGKEQYF. In DNA, the CDR3 is TGTGCCAGCAGCCTTGGGGGGACAGGGAAGGAGCAGTACTTC.

This clone was seen more than once but under ten times. The chain links TRBV19 to TRBJ1-5; 7 nucleotides match TRBD1. The length of the CDR3 is 14 residues. CDR1 is LNHDA, CDR2 SQIVND, per germline (reference sequence). V gave up 5 bases and J gave up 10 bases; unmatched junction bases: 11. The CDR3 spells CASSDGQGGIPQHF. The CDR3 nucleotides are TGTGCCAGTAGTGATGGCCAGGGGGGGATACCCCAGCATTTT.

The rearrangement uses TRBV29-1 and TRBJ2-4; 7 bases fit TRBD1. Germline V gene lookup returns CDR1 SQVTM and CDR2 ANQGSEA. This CDR3 is built from 12 residues. Trimming cost V 8 bases and J 4 bases; bases outside gene matches: 5. CDR3 sequence: CSSVTGKNIQYF. The DNA for the CDR3 is TGCAGCTCGGTGACAGGGAAAAACATTCAGTACTTC.

This clone appeared once. The chain is built from TRBV6-5 and TRBJ2-7, with D tentatively TRBD1 (6 bases). This CDR3 is built from 16 residues. The germline gives CDR1 MNHEY, CDR2 SVGAGI. Trimming removed 2 bases from V and 5 bases from J, with 19 bases in between. CDR3 bases: TGTGCCAGCAGTTACAGAGGGGCAGGGGAAAACCACGAGCAGTACTTC. It encodes CASSYRGAGENHEQYF.

CDR3 in amino acids: CASSGDSGWNIQYF. CDR3 DNA sequence: TGTGCCAGCAGTGGGGACAGCGGGTGGAACATTCAGTACTTC. V is TRBV2 and J is TRBJ2-4, with D maybe TRBD1 (7 bases). This CDR3 has 14 residues. Between the trimmed V and J ends, which lost 4 bases and 7 bases, there was a span of 14 bases. Per germline, CDR1 SNHLY and CDR2 FYNNEI.